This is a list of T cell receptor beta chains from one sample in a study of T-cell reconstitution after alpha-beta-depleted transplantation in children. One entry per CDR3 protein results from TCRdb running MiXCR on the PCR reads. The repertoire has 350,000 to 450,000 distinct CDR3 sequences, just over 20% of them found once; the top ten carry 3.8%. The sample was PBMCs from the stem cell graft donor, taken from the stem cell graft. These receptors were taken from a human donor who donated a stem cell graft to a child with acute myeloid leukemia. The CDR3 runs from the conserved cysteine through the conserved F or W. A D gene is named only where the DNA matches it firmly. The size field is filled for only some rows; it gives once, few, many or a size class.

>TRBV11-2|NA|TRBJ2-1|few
TGTGCCAGCAGCTTAGCGAGGCCCTGGGCGTTCTTC
CASSLARPWAFF
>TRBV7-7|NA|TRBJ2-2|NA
TGTGCCAGCAGCACCGACAGCACCGGGGAGCTGTTTTTT
CASSTDSTGELFF
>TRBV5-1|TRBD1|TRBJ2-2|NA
TGCGCCAGCAGCTTGAGAACGACAGGGGGCAACGGGGAGCTGTTTTTT
CASSLRTTGGNGELFF
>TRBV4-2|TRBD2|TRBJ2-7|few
TGTGCCAGCAGCCAAGGCAACCTAGCGGACTACGAGCAGTACTTC
CASSQGNLADYEQYF
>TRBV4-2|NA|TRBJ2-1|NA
TGTGCCAGCAGCCAAGAAGGGTCCGGTGCAGACAATGAGCAGTTCTTC
CASSQEGSGADNEQFF
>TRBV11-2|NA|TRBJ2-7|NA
TGTGCCAGCAGCTTAATGGGAGACGGCTACGAGCAGTACTTC
CASSLMGDGYEQYF
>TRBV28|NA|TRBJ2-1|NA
TGTGCCAGCAGGCACATCACGGGAGTGACCTACAATGAGCAGTTCTTC
CASRHITGVTYNEQFF
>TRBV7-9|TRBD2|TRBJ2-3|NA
TGTGCCAGCAGCTTGGGGACGCTAGCGGACACAGATACGCAGTATTTT
CASSLGTLADTDTQYF
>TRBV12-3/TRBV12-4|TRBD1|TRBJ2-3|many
TGTGCCAGCAGTTTTTCCGGACAGGCGGTTCTCCGCACAGATACGCAGTATTTT
CASSFSGQAVLRTDTQYF
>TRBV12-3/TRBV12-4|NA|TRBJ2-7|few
TGTGCCAGCAGCCACCGTCAGGGCCTCTACTCCTACGAGCAGTACTTC
CASSHRQGLYSYEQYF
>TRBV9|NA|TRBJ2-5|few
TGTGCCAGCAGCGCCCTTACAGCGGGTTCAGAGACCCAGTACTTC
CASSALTAGSETQYF
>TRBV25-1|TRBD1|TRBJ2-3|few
TGTGCCAGCAGTCTGACAGGGGGCCTGTATACGCAGTATTTT
CASSLTGGLYTQYF
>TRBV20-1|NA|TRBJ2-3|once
TGCAGTGCTAGAGCAAACGATAAACGAGATACGCAGTATTTT
CSARANDKRDTQYF
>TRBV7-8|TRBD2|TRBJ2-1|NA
TGTGCCAGCAGCTCGGGCCATAGCGGGAGGGCGGGGAATGAGCAGTTCTTC
CASSSGHSGRAGNEQFF
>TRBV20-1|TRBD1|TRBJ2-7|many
TGCAGTGCTCCCTGGGGGGACAGGGGGCACGACGAGCAGTACTTC
CSAPWGDRGHDEQYF
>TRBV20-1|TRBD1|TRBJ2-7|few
TGCAGTGCTAGAGGCCCGGGACAGGATCCATACGAGCAGTACTTC
CSARGPGQDPYEQYF
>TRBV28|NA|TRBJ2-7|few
TGTGCCAGCAGCCAACAGGGTCGCTACGAGCAGTACTTC
CASSQQGRYEQYF
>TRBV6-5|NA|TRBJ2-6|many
TGTGCCAGCAGTTACTCCAGCCCCCTCTCTGGGGCCAACGTCCTGACTTTC
CASSYSSPLSGANVLTF
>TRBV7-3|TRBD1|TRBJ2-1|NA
TGTGCCAGCAGCTTAACCGGACAGGGGTGGGGTGAGCAGTTCTTC
CASSLTGQGWGEQFF
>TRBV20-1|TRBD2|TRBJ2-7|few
TGCAGTGCTGACTCGGGGCGCGGGAGGCTTGAGCAGTACTTC
CSADSGRGRLEQYF
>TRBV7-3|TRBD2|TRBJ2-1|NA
TGTGCCAGCAGCTACGGTGGTAGCGGGAGGAATGAGCAGTTCTTC
CASSYGGSGRNEQFF
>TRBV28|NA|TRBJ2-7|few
TGTGCCGCTACGGACAGAGACTACGAGCAGTACTTC
CAATDRDYEQYF
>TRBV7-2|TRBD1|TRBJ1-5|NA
TGTGCCAGCAGCTTATGGACAGGGGGGAATCAGCCCCAGCATTTT
CASSLWTGGNQPQHF
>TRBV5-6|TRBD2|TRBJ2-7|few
TGTGCCAGCAGCATCGGACTAGCGAACGAGCAGTACTTC
CASSIGLANEQYF
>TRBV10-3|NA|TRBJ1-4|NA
TGTGCCATCTCCCGGGAGGGTGAAAAACTGTTTTTT
CAISREGEKLFF
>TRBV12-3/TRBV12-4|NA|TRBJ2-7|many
TGTGCCAGCAGACAGTATACCTACGAGCAGTACTTC
CASRQYTYEQYF
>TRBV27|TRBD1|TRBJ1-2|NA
TGTGCCAGCAGTTTCGGACAGGGGGCTTGGGGCTATGGCTACACCTTC
CASSFGQGAWGYGYTF
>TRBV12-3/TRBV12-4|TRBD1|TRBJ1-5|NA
TGTGCCAGCAGTCGAAAGACAGGGGGCCTCTCTAGCAATCAGCCCCAGCATTTT
CASSRKTGGLSSNQPQHF
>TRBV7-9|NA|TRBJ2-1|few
TGTGCCAGCAGCTCCGGACGGCTCAGCTCCTACAATGAGCAGTTCTTC
CASSSGRLSSYNEQFF